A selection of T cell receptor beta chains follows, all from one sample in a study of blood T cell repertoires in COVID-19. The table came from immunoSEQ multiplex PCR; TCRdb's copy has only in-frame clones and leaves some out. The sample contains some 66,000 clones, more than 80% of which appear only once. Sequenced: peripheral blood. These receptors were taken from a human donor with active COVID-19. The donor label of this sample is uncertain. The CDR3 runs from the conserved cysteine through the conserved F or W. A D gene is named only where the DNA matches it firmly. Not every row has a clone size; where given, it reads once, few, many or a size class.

CDR3nt: TGTGCCAGCAGTTTGGGAGGGGTCTATGGCTACACCTTC
CDR3aa: CASSLGGVYGYTF
abundance: .
j_gene: TRBJ1-2
d_gene: .
v_gene: TRBV28

CDR3nt: TGCAGCGTTGGAGACAGGGTGGGCAATCAGCCCCAGCATTTT
CDR3aa: CSVGDRVGNQPQHF
abundance: .
j_gene: TRBJ1-5
d_gene: TRBD1
v_gene: TRBV29-1

CDR3nt: TGCGCCAGCAGCCGTGGAACGGGGGGGCCAAATACGCAGTATTTT
CDR3aa: CASSRGTGGPNTQYF
abundance: .
j_gene: TRBJ2-3
d_gene: TRBD2
v_gene: TRBV5-1

CDR3nt: TGCGCCAGCAGCCATAGGGGCGTTGCCTACGAGCAGTACTTC
CDR3aa: CASSHRGVAYEQYF
abundance: .
j_gene: TRBJ2-7
d_gene: .
v_gene: TRBV4-3

CDR3nt: TGTGCCAGCAGTTTATTAGGGCAGGGCCCTACCTATTCCAATGAGCAGTTCTTC
CDR3aa: CASSLLGQGPTYSNEQFF
abundance: .
j_gene: TRBJ2-1
d_gene: .
v_gene: TRBV28

CDR3nt: TGTGCCAGCAGCCGATTCAGCGGGGGGGCCACCTACAATGAGCAGTTCTTC
CDR3aa: CASSRFSGGATYNEQFF
abundance: .
j_gene: TRBJ2-1
d_gene: TRBD2
v_gene: TRBV9

CDR3nt: TGTGCCAGCAGCCCGGGACAGGGGCTCTACGAGCAGTACTTC
CDR3aa: CASSPGQGLYEQYF
abundance: .
j_gene: TRBJ2-7
d_gene: TRBD1
v_gene: TRBV27

CDR3nt: TGTGCCAGCAGCGTAGTTAGCGGGGCCTACAATGAGCAGTTCTTC
CDR3aa: CASSVVSGAYNEQFF
abundance: .
j_gene: TRBJ2-1
d_gene: TRBD2
v_gene: TRBV9

CDR3nt: TGTGCCAGCAGCTCCGGGACAGGGGGCGAGCAGTACTTC
CDR3aa: CASSSGTGGEQYF
abundance: once
j_gene: TRBJ2-7
d_gene: TRBD1
v_gene: TRBV5-6

CDR3nt: TGTGCCAGCAGCAATAGCGGGGACCCCCAAGAGACCCAGTACTTC
CDR3aa: CASSNSGDPQETQYF
abundance: .
j_gene: TRBJ2-5
d_gene: TRBD2
v_gene: TRBV7-9

CDR3nt: TGTGCCAGCAGTTACCCGGGACAGATCTATGGCTACACCTTC
CDR3aa: CASSYPGQIYGYTF
abundance: .
j_gene: TRBJ1-2
d_gene: TRBD1
v_gene: TRBV6-2/TRBV6-3

CDR3nt: TGTGCCAGCAGCTTGGGGGCCCGGGGGGGCCCGGAGACCCAGTACTTC
CDR3aa: CASSLGARGGPETQYF
abundance: .
j_gene: TRBJ2-5
d_gene: TRBD2
v_gene: TRBV5-4

CDR3nt: TGTGCCAGCAGCCAAGCCGGGACAGGGGGTAGTCCGAATTCACCCCTCCACTTT
CDR3aa: CASSQAGTGGSPNSPLHF
abundance: .
j_gene: TRBJ1-6
d_gene: TRBD1
v_gene: TRBV4-2

CDR3nt: TGTGCCAGCAGTCGACAGGGGGCAGCGGCCTACGAGCAGTACTTC
CDR3aa: CASSRQGAAAYEQYF
abundance: .
j_gene: TRBJ2-7
d_gene: TRBD1
v_gene: TRBV28

CDR3nt: TGCGCCAGCAGCCAAGATCGGGGAACGGGATGGCACGAGCAGTACTTC
CDR3aa: CASSQDRGTGWHEQYF
abundance: .
j_gene: TRBJ2-7
d_gene: .
v_gene: TRBV4-3

CDR3nt: TGTGCCAGCAGCCAAACCCCTAATCAGGGACTAGCCAAAAACATTCAGTACTTC
CDR3aa: CASSQTPNQGLAKNIQYF
abundance: .
j_gene: TRBJ2-4
d_gene: .
v_gene: TRBV3-1/TRBV3-2

CDR3nt: TGTGCCAGCAGCGGGACAGGGGCTATTCAGTACTTC
CDR3aa: CASSGTGAIQYF
abundance: .
j_gene: TRBJ2-4
d_gene: TRBD1
v_gene: TRBV11-1

CDR3nt: TGTGCCAGCAGCTTAGGCCTTAACCCCGGAGAGACTGAAGCTTTCTTT
CDR3aa: CASSLGLNPGETEAFF
abundance: once
j_gene: TRBJ1-1
d_gene: .
v_gene: TRBV7-9

CDR3nt: TGTGCCAGCAGTTACTCCCCAGGTTTGCGGGGGTATGAGCAGTTCTTC
CDR3aa: CASSYSPGLRGYEQFF
abundance: .
j_gene: TRBJ2-1
d_gene: TRBD2
v_gene: TRBV6-5

CDR3nt: TGTGCCAGCAGCCGATTAGGACAGGGAGCATCCTACGAGCAGTACTTC
CDR3aa: CASSRLGQGASYEQYF
abundance: .
j_gene: TRBJ2-7
d_gene: TRBD1
v_gene: TRBV5-6

CDR3nt: TGTGCCAGCAGCGTTGGACAGGGATACATGAACACTGAAGCTTTCTTT
CDR3aa: CASSVGQGYMNTEAFF
abundance: .
j_gene: TRBJ1-1
d_gene: TRBD1
v_gene: TRBV3-1/TRBV3-2

CDR3nt: TGCAGCGCCCAACTTGGGAGGGATCGGGAGCAGTTCTTC
CDR3aa: CSAQLGRDREQFF
abundance: .
j_gene: TRBJ2-1
d_gene: TRBD2
v_gene: TRBV29-1

CDR3nt: TGTGCCTGGAGGGGCGGGGGCTCTTCCTACGAGCAGTACTTC
CDR3aa: CAWRGGGSSYEQYF
abundance: .
j_gene: TRBJ2-7
d_gene: .
v_gene: TRBV30

CDR3nt: TGCGCCAGCAGCTTGTCCGGGGAATCATGGGAGACCCAGTACTTC
CDR3aa: CASSLSGESWETQYF
abundance: .
j_gene: TRBJ2-5
d_gene: .
v_gene: TRBV5-1

CDR3nt: TGCGCCAGCAGCCCACTTTACGGGGAGCTGTTTTTT
CDR3aa: CASSPLYGELFF
abundance: .
j_gene: TRBJ2-2
d_gene: .
v_gene: TRBV4-3

CDR3nt: TGTGCCAGCCCCCGTGAGGGAGAGACCCAGTACTTC
CDR3aa: CASPREGETQYF
abundance: few
j_gene: TRBJ2-5
d_gene: .
v_gene: TRBV9

CDR3nt: TGTGCCAGCAGCCCACAGGGGCAAGCTTCACCCCTCCACTTT
CDR3aa: CASSPQGQASPLHF
abundance: .
j_gene: TRBJ1-6
d_gene: TRBD1
v_gene: TRBV5-4

CDR3nt: TGTGCCAGCTCAACCGGGACAGGGGTTTGGACTGAAGCTTTCTTT
CDR3aa: CASSTGTGVWTEAFF
abundance: .
j_gene: TRBJ1-1
d_gene: TRBD1
v_gene: TRBV18

CDR3nt: TGTGCCAGCAGCTTAGGGGGGCTCCCATACAATGAGCAGTTCTTC
CDR3aa: CASSLGGLPYNEQFF
abundance: .
j_gene: TRBJ2-1
d_gene: .
v_gene: TRBV7-9

CDR3nt: TGTGCCAGCAGCGTATTTCTTGGGACTAGCCGAACAGATACGCAGTATTTT
CDR3aa: CASSVFLGTSRTDTQYF
abundance: .
j_gene: TRBJ2-3
d_gene: TRBD2
v_gene: TRBV9

CDR3nt: TGTGCCAGCAGCGTAGGGGCGGGGGGCTCCTACGAGCAGTACTTC
CDR3aa: CASSVGAGGSYEQYF
abundance: once
j_gene: TRBJ2-7
d_gene: TRBD2
v_gene: TRBV9